This T cell receptor (beta chain) is from a study of beta chain features in type 1 diabetes. Study-level results: A pattern of fewer insertions and more deletions at VDJ junctions was seen in type 1 diabetes patients. PCR might pick shorter templates more often, in the same way for patients and controls.

TCRB transcripts that were expressed got sequenced, as all of the isolated RNA had been reverse transcribed. Produced via immunoSEQ multiplex PCR; TCRdb's table is partial and in-frame only. The table has a few hundred thousand clones, around 9.9% seen once. Each population that was sorted was more than 98% pure. This clone was seen ten or more times. What it binds is not known. V was clipped by 6 bases and J by 7 bases; unmatched bases: 2. The germline V gene has CDR1 SQVTM and CDR2 ANQGSEA. There are 11 residues in the CDR3. The chain uses TRBV29-1 and TRBJ1-4, with TRBD1 matching 7 bases. The sequenced sample consisted of central memory CD4+ T cells from blood. This TCR derives from a man aged 18 to 35 in good health. The CDR3 here is CSVGTAEKLFF. The CDR3 DNA is TGCAGCGTGGGGACAGCTGAAAAACTGTTTTTT.